This T cell receptor (beta chain) was identified in a study of Ad26.COV2.S vaccination and SARS-CoV-2 variants. Germline trimming cut 1 base from V and 7 bases from J; bases unmatched to any gene: 5. There are 15 residues in the CDR3. Germline CDR1 and CDR2: SGHDT and YYEEEE. Regarding treatment: 15 to 20 received Ad26.COV2.S at low or high dose, single or two shots; a few received placebo; per-sample allocation not given. Repertoires come from day 63 after the first vaccine or placebo injection. TCRdb keeps only in-frame clones here, not all; method: immunoSEQ multiplex PCR. Among roughly 700,000 clones, about 90% were seen once, and the ten largest hold about 1.5%.

J is TRBJ2-7 and V is TRBV5-6, with TRBD2 matching over 13 bases. This clonotype was obtained from a person between 18 and 59 years old who received the Ad26.COV2.S COVID-19 vaccine or a placebo. The input for sequencing was peripheral blood, taken in a trial of Ad26.COV2.S vaccine versus placebo. This chain's CDR3 is CASSLLTSGGREQYF. The DNA of the CDR3 is TGTGCCAGCAGCTTGTTGACTAGCGGGGGGCGGGAGCAGTACTTC.